This T cell receptor beta chain is drawn from a study of T cell responses to AZD1222 COVID-19 vaccine. The CDR3 consists of 13 residues. The germline gives CDR1 MNHEY, CDR2 SVGEGT. Trimming took 2 bases from V and 8 from J, leaving 12 bases between them. Whole-study results and caveats: Two AZD1222 doses significantly raised spike-specific TCR breadth and depth over controls. Spike as a whole was targeted by vaccine-associated CD4 TCRs, dominant at 160-218 and 743-854.

Repertoires were generated with immunoSEQ multiplex PCR, while TCRdb's copy carries only in-frame clones and drops some. The sample has 150,000 to 200,000 clones, roughly 92% seen once. Second doses that came at about 4 or about 12 weeks were put together. Remarks on this clone: Its cognate antigen is unknown.

The chain employs TRBV6-2 or TRBV6-3 and TRBJ1-2; no clear D. The sequence came from an adult who received the AZD1222 COVID-19 vaccine. The input for sequencing was peripheral blood, taken 28 days after the second AZD1222 dose. The CDR3 spells CASSYGESGGYTF. CDR3 bases: TGTGCCAGCAGTTACGGGGAATCGGGAGGCTACACCTTC.